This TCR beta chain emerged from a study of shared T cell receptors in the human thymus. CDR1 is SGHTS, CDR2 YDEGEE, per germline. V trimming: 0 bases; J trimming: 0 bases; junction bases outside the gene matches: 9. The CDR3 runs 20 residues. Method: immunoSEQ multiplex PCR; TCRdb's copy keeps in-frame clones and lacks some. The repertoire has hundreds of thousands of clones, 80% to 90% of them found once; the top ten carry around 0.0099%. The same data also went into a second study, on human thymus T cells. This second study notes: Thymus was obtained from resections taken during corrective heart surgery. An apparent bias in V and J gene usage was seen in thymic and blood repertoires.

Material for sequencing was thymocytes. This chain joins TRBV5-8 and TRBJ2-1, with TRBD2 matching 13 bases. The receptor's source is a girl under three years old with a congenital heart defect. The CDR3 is CASSLVPTSGGPSSYNEQFF. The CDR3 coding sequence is TGTGCCAGCAGCTTGGTTCCGACTAGCGGGGGGCCCAGCTCCTACAATGAGCAGTTCTTC. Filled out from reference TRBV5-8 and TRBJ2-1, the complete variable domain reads EAGVTQSPTHLIKTRGQQATLRCSPISGHTSVYWYQQALGLGLQFLLWYDEGEERNRGNFPPRFSGRQFPNYSSELNVNALELEDSALYLCASSLVPTSGGPSSYNEQFFGPGTRLTVL.